This T cell receptor (beta chain) stems from a study of blood T cell repertoires in COVID-19. Whole-study context: The United States, Italy and Spain provided the acute and convalescent COVID-19 samples. Sources were T cells, B-cell-depleted T cells, or PBMCs; the material itself was cDNA or gDNA.

Methods used by the authors: Counts of nucleated cells, estimated from reference gene primer amplification, were obtained. Assay used: immunoSEQ multiplex PCR; TCRdb lists only in-frame clones, some missing. V and J calls and clone size are those listed in that table; D and trimming were worked out from the DNA. The table shows 120,000 or so clones, with over 65% occurring only once. The V gene's germline CDR1 is MNHEY and CDR2 SVGEGT. Unmatched junction bases numbered 12, after V lost 2 bases and J lost 3 bases. The CDR3 has 17 residues. The TCR comes from a woman aged 70 to 79 with acute or convalescent COVID-19. The chain combines TRBV6-2 or TRBV6-3 with TRBJ1-1; 7 bases match TRBD1. Material for sequencing was peripheral blood. CDR3 sequence reads: CASSYPTGEALHTEAFF. The CDR3, as DNA: TGTGCCAGCAGTTACCCTACAGGGGAGGCACTACACACTGAAGCTTTCTTT.